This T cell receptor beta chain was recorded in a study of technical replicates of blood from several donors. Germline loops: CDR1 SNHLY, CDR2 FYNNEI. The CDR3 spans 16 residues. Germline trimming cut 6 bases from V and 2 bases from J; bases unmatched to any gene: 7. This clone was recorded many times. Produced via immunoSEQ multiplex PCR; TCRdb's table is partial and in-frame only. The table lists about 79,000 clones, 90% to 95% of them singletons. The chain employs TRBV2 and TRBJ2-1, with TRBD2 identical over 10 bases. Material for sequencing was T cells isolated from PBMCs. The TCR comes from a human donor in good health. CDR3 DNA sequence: TGTGCCAGCAGCGAATGGACTAGCGGCGCCTACAATGAGCAGTTCTTC. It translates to CASSEWTSGAYNEQFF.